What follows are 12 T cell receptor beta chains derived from one specimen sequenced in a study of blood T cell repertoires in COVID-19. Profiling relied on immunoSEQ multiplex PCR, and the TCRdb table lists in-frame clones only, not all of them. The table lists approximately 90,000 clones, around four fifths of them singletons. Sequences were obtained from peripheral blood. The receptor set was obtained from a man over 45 with acute or convalescent COVID-19.

The chain employs TRBV6-2 or TRBV6-3 and TRBJ1-2; maybe TRBD1 (6 bases). The ends were cut back, 6 bases at V and 5 bases at J, with 19 bases in the middle. CDR1 and CDR2 from the germline V gene are MNHEY and SVGEGT. This CDR3 region has 15 residues. CDR3 amino acids: CASSPGQNPLYGYTF. CDR3 sequence (DNA): TGTGCCAGCAGCCCCGGACAGAACCCCCTTTATGGCTACACCTTC.

This CDR3 is CASSLPSSYNEQFF. CDR3 nucleotide sequence: TGCGCCAGCAGCTTGCCGAGCTCCTACAATGAGCAGTTCTTC. The chain recombines TRBV5-1 with TRBJ2-1; D is undetermined. Germline V gene lookup returns CDR1 SGHRS and CDR2 YFSETQ. This CDR3 is 14 amino acids long. Deletions cut 1 base from V and 0 bases from J, with 5 bases between.

There are a few counts of this clone. The chain links TRBV30 to TRBJ2-7; weak D call: TRBD1 (6 bases). CDR3 length equals 11 residues. V lost 8 bases and J 6 bases, leaving 14 bases between the germline ends. Germline V gene data show CDR1 as GTSNPN and CDR2 as SVGIG (reference sequence). This CDR3 is CAGGQSGEQYF. The CDR3 DNA follows: TGTGCCGGGGGACAATCGGGCGAGCAGTACTTC.

This clone was seen a few times. This chain links TRBV19 with TRBJ2-7; a weak D match, TRBD1 (6 bases). V lost 3 bases and J 2 bases, leaving 14 bases between the germline ends. The germline V gene encodes CDR1 LNHDA and CDR2 SQIVND (reference sequence). The CDR3 covers 15 residues. In nucleotides, the CDR3 is TGTGCCAGTAGTATGGTACCGGGACAAGCCTACGAGCAGTACTTC. Translation: CASSMVPGQAYEQYF.

The rearrangement uses TRBV6-2 or TRBV6-3 and TRBJ2-1, with D perhaps matching TRBD1 (5 bases). The germline V gene has CDR1 MNHEY and CDR2 SVGEGT. This CDR3 region has 16 residues. Trimming took 0 bases from V and 3 from J, leaving 12 bases between them. CDR3 in DNA: TGTGCCAGCAGTTACTCGACAGTTTCCGGCTACAATGAGCAGTTCTTC. Protein product: CASSYSTVSGYNEQFF.

The rearrangement links TRBV11-2 to TRBJ2-5, with D perhaps TRBD1 (6 bases). This CDR3 region has 13 residues. Germline CDR1 is SGHAT and CDR2 is FQNNGV. The V and J ends lost 1 base and 9 bases respectively, with 12 bases between them. The CDR3 region is CASSLGLQGSQYF. The CDR3 DNA follows: TGTGCCAGCAGCTTAGGTTTACAGGGTTCCCAGTACTTC.

J is TRBJ1-5 and V is TRBV30; D is unclear. V was trimmed by 1 base and J by 4 bases, leaving 8 bases between them. The CDR3 loop spans 13 amino acids. Germline CDR1 GTSNPN, CDR2 SVGIG (reference sequence). The CDR3 sequence: CAWSGSGNQPQHF. The CDR3, as DNA: TGTGCCTGGAGTGGCTCGGGGAATCAGCCCCAGCATTTT.

This clone turned up a few times. The chain has TRBV6-5 and TRBJ2-1; TRBD2 aligns across 8 bases. The CDR3 consists of 11 residues. The germline V gene encodes CDR1 MNHEY and CDR2 SVGAGI. V shed 5 bases, J shed 14 bases, and the junction held 5 bases outside the gene matches. CDR3: CASSHSGVEFF. The CDR3 DNA follows: TGTGCCAGCAGTCATAGCGGGGTCGAGTTCTTC.

The CDR3 DNA reads as TGTGCCACCAGGAGAACTGCTAACACAGATACGCAGTATTTT. Encoded protein: CATRRTANTDTQYF. This sequence joins TRBV15 and TRBJ2-3; unclear D gene. The ends were cut back, 6 bases at V and 2 bases at J, with 12 bases in the middle. Germline V gives CDR1 LNHNV, CDR2 YYDKDF (reference sequence). This CDR3 is built from 14 residues.

The chain recombines TRBV30 with TRBJ1-2; TRBD1 matches at 9 bases. CDR1 and CDR2 from the germline V gene are GTSNPN and SVGIG (reference sequence). V was pared by 2 bases and J by 7 bases, with 2 bases of the junction left unmatched. The CDR3 consists of 12 residues. CDR3 sequence reads: CAWSSGQGGYTF. The DNA of the CDR3 is TGTGCCTGGAGTTCGGGACAGGGTGGCTACACCTTC.

This clone appeared once. J is TRBJ2-7 and V is TRBV5-5, with TRBD1 as a possible D gene (5 bases). The CDR3 loop spans 14 amino acids. With 0 bases removed from V and 5 bases from J, the gap between germline ends came to 12 bases. Germline V gene data show CDR1 as SGHKS and CDR2 as YYEKEE (reference sequence). Here the CDR3 reads CASSLEGSYDEQYF. DNA of the CDR3: TGTGCCAGCAGCTTGGAGGGGTCCTACGACGAGCAGTACTTC.

The chain has TRBV19 and TRBJ1-1; 7 bases match TRBD1. This CDR3 contains 13 residues. In germline, CDR1 is LNHDA, CDR2 SQIVND (reference sequence). The J segment lost 3 bases and the V segment lost 7 bases, leaving 5 bases of the junction unmatched. This chain's CDR3 is CASNAGGHTEAFF. DNA of the CDR3: TGTGCCAGTAATGCAGGGGGTCACACTGAAGCTTTCTTT.